A single sample gave rise to the 22 T cell receptor beta chains below, sequenced in a study of cytomegalovirus exposure and HLA in healthy donors. PCR involved 60 Vbeta and 13 Jbeta primers. The table came from immunoSEQ multiplex PCR; TCRdb's copy has only in-frame clones and leaves some out. The data contain around 80,000 clones, over 60% of them seen just once; the ten biggest clones take up 3.5% to 4.5%. What was sequenced was PBMCs. Receptors originate from a male donor in good health and CMV-seropositive.

The chain combines TRBV30 with TRBJ1-1, with TRBD1 matching over 8 bases. CDR1 and CDR2 from the germline V gene are GTSNPN and SVGIG (reference sequence). There are 15 residues in the CDR3. J gave up 1 base and V 3 bases, and 7 bases lay outside the gene matches. In DNA form, the CDR3 reads TGTGCCTGGAGCAGGGGGCAGGGAGGGAACACTGAAGCTTTCTTT. Translated, it gives CAWSRGQGGNTEAFF.

This clone was seen a handful of times. V gene TRBV28 combines with J gene TRBJ1-1; D gene unclear. The CDR3 runs to 12 residues. V lost 6 bases and J lost 7, with 12 bases in between. Germline loops: CDR1 MDHEN, CDR2 SYDVKM. The CDR3 region has the DNA TGTGCCAGCAGCTCCGGACGGGGTGAAGCTTTCTTT. Translating it yields CASSSGRGEAFF.

The chain uses TRBV7-3 and TRBJ2-2; D possibly corresponds to TRBD1 (6 bases). CDR1 SGHTA and CDR2 FQGTGA come from the germline V gene. This CDR3 is built from 16 residues. Deletions cut 5 bases from V and 4 bases from J, with 17 bases between. CDR3 sequence: CASSPTGTGTTGELFF. The CDR3 region has the DNA TGTGCCAGCAGCCCTACAGGGACCGGAACCACCGGGGAGCTGTTTTTT.

The rearrangement links TRBV7-9 to TRBJ1-4; D not certain. The germline CDR1 and CDR2 sequences are SEHNR and FQNEAQ (reference sequence). CDR3 size: 19 residues. V was pared by 3 bases and J by 1 base, with 21 bases between. CDR3 in amino acids: CASSFLLGMGRGTNEKLFF. CDR3 sequence (DNA): TGTGCCAGCAGCTTTTTGCTTGGAATGGGTCGGGGAACTAATGAAAAACTGTTTTTT. Looking up the rest from reference TRBV7-9 and TRBJ1-4 gives the full variable domain: DTGVSQNPRHKITKRGQNVTFRCDPISEHNRLYWYRQTLGQGPEFLTYFQNEAQLEKSRLLSDRFSAERPKGSFSTLEIQRTEQGDSAMYLCASSFLLGMGRGTNEKLFFGSGTQLSVL.

V usage is TRBV10-2 and J usage is TRBJ2-5, with TRBD1 identical over 10 bases. CDR3 length: 16 residues. Germline V lookup: CDR1 WSHSY, CDR2 SAAADI. V lost 3 bases, J lost 2 bases, and 6 bases stayed unmatched. The CDR3 region has the DNA TGCGCCAGCAGTGAAGGGACAGGGGTCGGACAAGAGACCCAGTACTTC. Its translation is CASSEGTGVGQETQYF.

The V gene is TRBV13, the J gene TRBJ2-1, with 8 bases matching TRBD1. J lost 6 bases, V lost 10 bases, and 5 bases had no gene match. The V gene's germline CDR1 is PRHDT and CDR2 FYEKMQ (reference sequence). The CDR3 runs 12 residues. The CDR3 loop is CATRTGSNEQFF. CDR3 nucleotide sequence: TGTGCCACACGGACAGGGAGCAATGAGCAGTTCTTC.

This clone was seen a few times. The chain uses TRBV28 and TRBJ2-7; 10 bases fit TRBD2. This CDR3 region has 15 residues. V trimming: 3 bases; J trimming: 4 bases; junction bases outside the gene matches: 6. Germline V gene sequence: CDR1 MDHEN, CDR2 SYDVKM. The CDR3 loop reads CASSLLSGRAYEQYF. DNA of the CDR3: TGTGCCAGCAGTTTGTTAAGCGGGAGGGCTTACGAGCAGTACTTC.

The chain couples TRBV5-1 to TRBJ2-5, with D possibly being TRBD2 (5 bases). Germline assignment: CDR1 SGHRS and CDR2 YFSETQ. The CDR3 is 14 residues long. Trimming cost V 4 bases and J 5 bases, with 15 bases left between them. CDR3 in amino acids: CASSPDFRGETQYF. CDR3 nucleotides: TGCGCCAGCAGCCCGGACTTCCGAGGCGAGACCCAGTACTTC.

The genes are TRBV7-6 and TRBJ2-7; TRBD2 matches at 8 bases. The CDR3 is made up of 17 amino acids. Looked up from germline, CDR1 is SGHVS and CDR2 is FNYEAQ. J lost 6 bases, V lost 5 bases, and 18 bases had no gene match. CDR3 in amino acids: CASSKNSLGGGGSEQYF. The CDR3 DNA sequence: TGTGCCAGCAGCAAAAACTCACTCGGGGGGGGTGGTAGCGAGCAGTACTTC.

Here the CDR3 reads CASSQGSFNYEQYF. CDR3 DNA sequence: TGTGCCAGTAGCCAGGGGTCCTTCAACTACGAGCAGTACTTC. The chain links TRBV19 to TRBJ2-7; D perhaps matches TRBD1 (6 bases). CDR1 is LNHDA and CDR2 is SQIVND in the germline V gene (reference sequence). The V and J ends lost 6 bases and 3 bases respectively, with 15 bases between them. The CDR3 sequence is 14 residues long.

The J gene is TRBJ2-3, the V gene TRBV6-1, with D possibly TRBD1 on 5 matching bases. Trimming took 3 bases from V and 2 from J, leaving 12 bases between them. Looked up from germline, CDR1 is MNHNS and CDR2 is SASEGT. The CDR3 consists of 15 residues. CDR3 nucleotide sequence: TGTGCCAGCAGTGACAGGGTAGCTTACACAGATACGCAGTATTTT. It yields the protein CASSDRVAYTDTQYF.

This clone was recorded a few times. The rearrangement joins TRBV7-7 to TRBJ2-3; 9 bases agree with TRBD2. Per germline, CDR1 SSHAT and CDR2 FNYEAQ (reference sequence). CDR3 length equals 14 residues. The DNA of the CDR3 is TGTGCTAGCTCGCTAGCGGGACGCACAGATACGCAGTATTTT. This translates into CASSLAGRTDTQYF. Full variable domain (missing parts from reference TRBV7-7 and TRBJ2-3): GAGVSQSPRYKVTKRGQDVTLRCDPISSHATLYWYQQALGQGPEFLTYFNYEAQPDKSGLPSDRFSAERPEGSISTLTIQRTEQRDSAMYRCASSLAGRTDTQYFGPGTRLTVL.

The chain recombines TRBV2 with TRBJ1-1; possibly TRBD1 for D (6 bases). Deletions cut 7 bases from V and 1 base from J, with 19 bases between. This CDR3 region has 16 residues. Germline CDR1 SNHLY, CDR2 FYNNEI. The CDR3 loop reads CASILLPRGQNTEAFF. The CDR3 DNA reads TGTGCCAGCATCTTGCTACCCAGGGGCCAGAACACTGAAGCTTTCTTT.

The chain is built from TRBV18 and TRBJ2-2; D possibly corresponds to TRBD1 (5 bases). V was cut by 6 bases and J by 7 bases, with 9 bases left in between. This CDR3 contains 12 residues. The germline V gene has CDR1 KGHSH and CDR2 LQKENI. The CDR3 spells CASSLGLGELFF. The CDR3 bases are TGTGCCAGCTCCCTGGGGCTCGGGGAGCTGTTTTTT.

The CDR3 loop reads CASSFLRERPQHF. The CDR3 coding sequence is TGTGCCAGCAGCTTTCTCAGGGAACGGCCCCAGCATTTT. The chain joins TRBV7-8 to TRBJ1-5, with D possibly being TRBD1 (5 bases). This CDR3 contains 13 residues. The ends were cut back, 3 bases at V and 9 bases at J, with 12 bases in the middle. Germline V gene sequence: CDR1 SGHVS, CDR2 FQNEAQ.

This clone was picked up a small number of times. The chain recombines TRBV2 with TRBJ2-7; D possibly corresponds to TRBD2 (5 bases). The CDR3 runs 16 residues. V lost 2 bases and J lost 0, with 14 bases in between. Looked up from germline, CDR1 is SNHLY and CDR2 is FYNNEI. CDR3 in DNA: TGTGCCAGCAGTGAAACGGGAACAATCCCCTCCTACGAGCAGTACTTC. Encoded protein: CASSETGTIPSYEQYF.

This rearrangement joins TRBV7-9 to TRBJ2-1; tentative D call: TRBD1 (6 bases). The germline V gene encodes CDR1 SEHNR and CDR2 FQNEAQ (reference sequence). The CDR3 sequence is 15 residues long. V gave up 5 bases and J gave up 5 bases, with 16 bases separating them. This CDR3 reads CASSPGQGMNNEQFF. In nucleotides, the CDR3 is TGTGCCAGCAGCCCCGGGCAGGGGATGAACAATGAGCAGTTCTTC.

The rearrangement links TRBV19 to TRBJ2-7, with TRBD1 matching over 8 bases. In germline, CDR1 is LNHDA, CDR2 SQIVND (reference sequence). The CDR3 loop spans 14 amino acids. V shed 3 bases, J shed 6 bases, and the junction held 7 bases outside the gene matches. The CDR3 protein is CASSIQGAAAEQYF. For the CDR3, the DNA is TGTGCCAGTAGTATTCAGGGGGCCGCGGCCGAGCAGTACTTC.

V and J are TRBV30 and TRBJ1-2; 8 nucleotides match TRBD1. The J segment lost 3 bases and the V segment lost 6 bases, leaving 9 bases of the junction unmatched. Germline lookup yields CDR1 GTSNPN and CDR2 SVGIG (reference sequence). The CDR3 sequence is 14 residues long. Written as DNA, the CDR3 is TGTGCCTGTCACGGCGACAGGGGATACTATGGCTACACCTTC. This sequence encodes CACHGDRGYYGYTF.

This chain connects TRBV28 to TRBJ2-2, with 7 nucleotides matching TRBD1. With 7 bases clipped from V and 5 bases from J, the junction kept 10 bases outside the gene matches. Germline CDR1 and CDR2: MDHEN and SYDVKM. The CDR3 has 15 residues. CDR3 nucleotide sequence: TGTGCCAGCATTCCCGGGACAGCTAAGACCGGGGAGCTGTTTTTT. Amino acids: CASIPGTAKTGELFF. Drawing the rest from reference TRBV28 and TRBJ2-2, the complete variable domain is DVKVTQSSRYLVKRTGEKVFLECVQDMDHENMFWYRQDPGLGLRLIYFSYDVKMKEKGDIPEGYSVSREKKERFSLILESASTNQTSMYLCASIPGTAKTGELFFGEGSRLTVL.

The J gene is TRBJ2-7, the V gene TRBV5-4; a possible D gene is TRBD2 (6 bases). Germline lookup yields CDR1 SGHNT and CDR2 YYREEE (reference sequence). This CDR3 spans 13 amino acids. V lost 6 bases to trimming and J lost 2 bases, with 12 bases between them. CDR3 loop: CASTYPGAYEQYF. CDR3 coding DNA: TGTGCCAGCACCTACCCGGGAGCCTACGAGCAGTACTTC.

CDR3: CASGSGTNTGELFF. In DNA, the CDR3 is TGTGCTAGTGGCTCCGGGACTAACACCGGGGAGCTGTTTTTT. V is TRBV12-5 and J is TRBJ2-2, with D possibly matching TRBD2 (6 bases). The CDR3 runs to 14 residues. The V and J ends lost 6 bases and 2 bases respectively, with 10 bases between them. Germline V CDR1 and CDR2: LGHNT, FRNRAP.